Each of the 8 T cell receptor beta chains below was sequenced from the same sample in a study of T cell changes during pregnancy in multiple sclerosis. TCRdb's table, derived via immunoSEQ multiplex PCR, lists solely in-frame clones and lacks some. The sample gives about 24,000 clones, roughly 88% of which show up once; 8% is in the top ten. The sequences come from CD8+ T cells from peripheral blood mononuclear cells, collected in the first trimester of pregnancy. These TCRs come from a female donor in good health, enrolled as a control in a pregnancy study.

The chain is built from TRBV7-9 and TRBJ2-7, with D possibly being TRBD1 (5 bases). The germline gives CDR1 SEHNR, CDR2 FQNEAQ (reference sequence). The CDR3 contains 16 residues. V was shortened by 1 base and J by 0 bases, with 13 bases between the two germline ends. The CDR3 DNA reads TGTGCCAGCAGCTTAGGCCCAGGGCAATCCTCCTACGAGCAGTACTTC. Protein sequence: CASSLGPGQSSYEQYF.

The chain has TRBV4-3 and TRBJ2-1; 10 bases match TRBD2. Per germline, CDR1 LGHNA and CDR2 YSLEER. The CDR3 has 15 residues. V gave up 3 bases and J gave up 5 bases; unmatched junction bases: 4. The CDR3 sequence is CASSHLAGANNEQFF. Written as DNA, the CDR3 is TGCGCCAGCAGCCATCTAGCGGGGGCCAACAATGAGCAGTTCTTC.

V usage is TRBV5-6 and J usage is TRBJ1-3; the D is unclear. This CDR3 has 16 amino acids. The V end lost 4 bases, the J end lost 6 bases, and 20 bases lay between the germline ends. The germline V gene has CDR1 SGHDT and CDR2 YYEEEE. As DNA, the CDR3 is TGTGCCAGCAGCCTATCTGACACACAGATAGTAAACACCATATATTTT. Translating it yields CASSLSDTQIVNTIYF. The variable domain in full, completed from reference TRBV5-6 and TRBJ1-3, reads DAGVTQSPTHLIKTRGQQVTLRCSPKSGHDTVSWYQQALGQGPQFIFQYYEEEERQRGNFPDRFSGHQFPNYSSELNVNALLLGDSALYLCASSLSDTQIVNTIYFGEGSWLTVV.

For the CDR3, the DNA is TGTGCCAGCAGCGTAGTCGACGACAAAGAGACCCAGTACTTC. The encoded protein is CASSVVDDKETQYF. The chain recombines TRBV9 with TRBJ2-5; D is undetermined. V lost 0 bases and J 3 bases, leaving 9 bases between the germline ends. The CDR3 runs 14 residues. Germline CDR1 reads SGDLS; CDR2 reads YYNGEE. The entire variable domain, with the rest obtained from reference TRBV9 and TRBJ2-5, is as follows: DSGVTQTPKHLITATGQRVTLRCSPRSGDLSVYWYQQSLDQGLQFLIQYYNGEERAKGNILERFSAQQFPDLHSELNLSSLELGDSALYFCASSVVDDKETQYFGPGTRLLVL.

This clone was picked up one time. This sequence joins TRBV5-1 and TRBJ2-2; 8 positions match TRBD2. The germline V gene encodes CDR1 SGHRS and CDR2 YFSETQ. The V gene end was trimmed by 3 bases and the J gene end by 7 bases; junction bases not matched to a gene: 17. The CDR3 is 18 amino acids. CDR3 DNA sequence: TGCGCCAGCAGCTCCTTCGGAAACTTAGCGGGGCGGGACGGGGAGCTGTTTTTT. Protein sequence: CASSSFGNLAGRDGELFF. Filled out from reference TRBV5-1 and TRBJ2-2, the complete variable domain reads KAGVTQTPRYLIKTRGQQVTLSCSPISGHRSVSWYQQTPGQGLQFLFEYFSETQRNKGNFPGRFSGRQFSNSRSEMNVSTLELGDSALYLCASSSFGNLAGRDGELFFGEGSRLTVL.

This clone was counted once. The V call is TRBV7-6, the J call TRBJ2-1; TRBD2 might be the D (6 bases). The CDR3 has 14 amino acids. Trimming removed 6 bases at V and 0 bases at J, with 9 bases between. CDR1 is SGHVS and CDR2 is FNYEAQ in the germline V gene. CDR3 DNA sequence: TGTGCCAGCAGTGGGCGGGGCTCCTACAATGAGCAGTTCTTC. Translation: CASSGRGSYNEQFF.

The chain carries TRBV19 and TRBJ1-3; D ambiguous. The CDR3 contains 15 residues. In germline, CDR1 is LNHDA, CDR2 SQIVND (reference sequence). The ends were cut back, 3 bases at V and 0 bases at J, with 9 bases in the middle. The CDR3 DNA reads TGTGCCAGTAGTATCACCACAAGCTCTGGAAACACCATATATTTT. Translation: CASSITTSSGNTIYF.

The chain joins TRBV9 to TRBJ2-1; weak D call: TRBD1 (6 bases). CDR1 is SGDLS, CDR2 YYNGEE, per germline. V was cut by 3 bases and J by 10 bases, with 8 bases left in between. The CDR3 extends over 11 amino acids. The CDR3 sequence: CASSADREQFF. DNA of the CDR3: TGTGCCAGCAGCGCAGACAGGGAGCAGTTCTTC.